The present T cell receptor (beta chain) was sequenced within a study of T cell repertoires in cytomegalovirus infection. This clonotype was detected once. Its antigen is not identified. MiXCR, run by TCRdb on the reads, gives a single entry per CDR3 protein. The sample includes about 500,000 distinct CDR3 sequences, 33% of them seen just once. This CDR3 has 13 residues. The V end lost 3 bases, the J end lost 6 bases, and 11 bases lay between the germline ends. Germline lookup yields CDR1 SGHTA and CDR2 FQGNSA. The material sequenced was cultured PBMCs, taken from culture after CMV antigen stimulation. The V and J genes are TRBV7-2 and TRBJ1-2; D is ambiguous. This sequence was found in a human donor in good health (CMV status not recorded). Some clones in this sample may be carry-over from other donors' samples. The CDR3 bases are TGTGCCAGCAGCTTTGGCAGCGAAAATGGCTACACCTTC. It translates to CASSFGSENGYTF.